This T cell receptor beta chain was recovered during a study of CD8+CD57+ T cells in acquired aplastic anemia. Study-level information: When averaged, DNA from sorted CD4+ and CD8+ cells came to around 3.4 ug. Healthy donor CD4+ cell samples had a mean of roughly 10 million reads. The study, taken as a whole, reports: Overlapping CD8+ CDR3 repertoires of patients and controls contained approximately 28 shared sequences. The study found no significant CD8+ Simpson's diversity difference between patients and controls.

The CDR3 consists of 17 residues. Germline CDR1 is SGHVS and CDR2 is FQNEAQ. Trimming removed 5 bases at V and 1 base at J, with 18 bases between. Genomic DNA was employed as the template in profiling TCR beta VDJ and CDR3. TCRdb used MiXCR to reprocess the reads, holding one entry per CDR3 protein. The sample lists 150,000 to 200,000 distinct CDR3 sequences, approximately 46% occurring once. This clonotype was found many times. Its antigen is unidentified. The receptor was isolated from a human donor in good health. The chain links TRBV7-8 to TRBJ1-5, with a tentative D call TRBD1 (5 bases). Source material: sorted CD4+, CD8+, or CD8+CD57+ T cells (not recorded which) from PBMCs. The CDR3 DNA sequence: TGTGCCAGCAGCCCAAACAACGCGGGGCTGAGCAATCAGCCCCAGCATTTT. This gives the protein CASSPNNAGLSNQPQHF.